This TCR beta chain derives from a study of cytomegalovirus exposure and HLA in healthy donors. J was trimmed by 7 bases and V by 0 bases; bases with no gene match: 8. Germline CDR1 SGHAT, CDR2 FQNNGV. This CDR3 comprises 15 residues. Primers: 60 Vbeta forward and 13 Jbeta reverse. Clones were sequenced by immunoSEQ multiplex PCR, and TCRdb holds only the in-frame ones, with some missing. The repertoire holds tens of thousands of clones, with roughly 75% as singletons. Study-wide results and limits: In a later analysis, TCR beta V- and J-gene trimming showed a link to a missense DCLRE1C variant. As a later analysis revealed, the rate of TCR association differed by HLA locus, with DRB1 most and HLA-C fewest.

Nominal health characterized the donors when sampled, though unrecorded immune exposures were likely. This clone was picked up a small number of times. Antigen: not known. The sequenced material came from PBMCs. The receptor's source is a woman aged 40 to 49 in good health and CMV-seronegative. This chain links TRBV11-2 with TRBJ1-2; 7 positions match TRBD1. The CDR3 DNA reads TGTGCCAGCAGCTTAGACGCGACAGGGACCGGTGGCTACACCTTC. It encodes CASSLDATGTGGYTF.